One and the same sample provided the 5 T cell receptor beta chains below, sequenced in a study of CD8 T cells in ankylosing spondylitis (dated by TCRdb to 2017 to 2019). On the study overall, not on this receptor specifically: A TCR beta motif made up of several highly homologous amino acid variants appeared to be characteristic of blood from ankylosing spondylitis patients.

The antigens these receptors bind are not known. Library preparation used 5' RACE. TCRdb names Illumina HiSeq 2500 as the instrument used. The public reads were quality trimmed at Q25 with fastp and then assembled into clones with MiXCR by TCRdb, keeping productive beta chains. Records with the same CDR3 protein are collapsed into one entry carrying the most frequent genes and DNA. Within this sample are over 600,000 distinct CDR3 sequences, with under 20% of them counted one time only. 15% to 20% of the sample is in the top ten clones. Source material: blood, either unsorted or a sorted T cell fraction (not recorded which). The source is a male donor with ankylosing spondylitis.

This clonotype occurred a few times. The chain has TRBV12-3 or TRBV12-4 and TRBJ1-6; D not certain. This CDR3 has 13 residues. V lost 4 bases to trimming and J lost 9 bases, with 10 bases between them. CDR3 coding DNA: TGTGCCAGCAGTTCTCTTATTAGTTCACCCCTCCACTTT. Its translation: CASSSLISSPLHF.

V gene TRBV4-1 combines with J gene TRBJ2-2, with D tentatively TRBD2 (5 bases). The V end lost 5 bases, the J end lost 5 bases, and 9 bases lay between the germline ends. CDR3 size: 13 residues. Germline assignment: CDR1 MGHRA and CDR2 YSYEKL. CDR3 sequence (DNA): TGCGCCAGCAGCATAGCGCTTACCGGGGAGCTGTTTTTT. Translated: CASSIALTGELFF.

V and J are TRBV20-1 and TRBJ2-5, with D possibly called TRBD1 or TRBD2 (5 bases each). CDR3 size: 13 residues. Between the trimmed V and J ends, which lost 6 bases and 5 bases, there was a span of 16 bases. Germline loops: CDR1 DFQATT, CDR2 SNEGSKA (reference sequence). CDR3 DNA: TGCAGTGCGGGACGGACTTCGGAGGAGACCCAGTACTTC. Translation: CSAGRTSEETQYF.

In its sample, this clonotype was seen a few times. The chain couples TRBV7-9 to TRBJ2-3, with 8 nucleotides matching TRBD2. The CDR3 covers 15 residues. From germline, CDR1 is SEHNR and CDR2 FQNEAQ (reference sequence). The junction had 5 bases not matched to a gene; V was cut back by 2 bases and J by 4 bases. The CDR3 nucleotides read TGTGCCAGCAGCTTATCCAGCGGGGGATCAGATACGCAGTATTTT. As protein: CASSLSSGGSDTQYF.

The genes are TRBV11-2 and TRBJ2-5; no definite D call. The CDR3 extends over 13 amino acids. Germline V gene data show CDR1 as SGHAT and CDR2 as FQNNGV. V was shortened by 5 bases and J by 1 base, with 8 bases between the two germline ends. This chain's CDR3 is CASSRKPQETQYF. The CDR3 bases are TGTGCCAGCAGCCGTAAGCCCCAAGAGACCCAGTACTTC.